This is a list of T cell receptor beta chains from one sample in a study of blood T cell repertoires in COVID-19. Sequencing was performed with immunoSEQ multiplex PCR; in TCRdb, only in-frame clones are kept and a portion is missing. This repertoire shows about 59,000 clones, roughly 80% found once; its top ten account for roughly a sixth. The sample consisted of peripheral blood. The receptors derive from a woman aged 50 to 65 with active or convalescent COVID-19. Both conserved end residues are part of each CDR3. D genes are given only for firm matches. Only part of the rows carry a size: once, few, many, or a class if the clone is expanded.

D gene: .; J gene: TRBJ1-5; clone size: few; V gene: TRBV27; CDR3 length: 15; CDR3 protein: CASSLLAETNQPQHF; CDR3 DNA: TGTGCCAGCAGTTTACTAGCTGAAACCAATCAGCCCCAGCATTTT
D gene: TRBD2; J gene: TRBJ2-2; clone size: .; V gene: TRBV11-3; CDR3 length: 15; CDR3 protein: CASSPWGGDTGELFF; CDR3 DNA: TGTGCCAGCAGCCCCTGGGGGGGTGACACCGGGGAGCTGTTTTTT
D gene: .; J gene: TRBJ1-2; clone size: .; V gene: TRBV6-6; CDR3 length: 16; CDR3 protein: CASSYSTGSSTYGYTF; CDR3 DNA: TGTGCCAGCAGTTACTCGACTGGCAGTTCCACCTATGGCTACACCTTC
D gene: TRBD1; J gene: TRBJ1-4; clone size: few; V gene: TRBV2; CDR3 length: 19; CDR3 protein: CACSPYLSTGQGTNEKLFF; CDR3 DNA: TGTGCCTGCAGTCCCTACCTATCGACAGGACAGGGGACTAATGAAAAACTGTTTTTT
D gene: TRBD1; J gene: TRBJ1-3; clone size: .; V gene: TRBV4-2; CDR3 length: 16; CDR3 protein: CASSQVTDRARNTIYF; CDR3 DNA: TGTGCCAGCAGCCAAGTCACAGACAGGGCTAGAAACACCATATATTTT
D gene: .; J gene: TRBJ2-5; clone size: .; V gene: TRBV7-2; CDR3 length: 15; CDR3 protein: CASSLDPGVRGTQYF; CDR3 DNA: TGTGCCAGCAGCTTAGATCCGGGAGTTCGGGGGACCCAGTACTTC
D gene: TRBD1; J gene: TRBJ2-7; clone size: .; V gene: TRBV28; CDR3 length: 15; CDR3 protein: CASSLPAGTGGGQYF; CDR3 DNA: TGTGCCAGCAGTTTACCGGCCGGGACAGGGGGCGGGCAGTACTTC
D gene: TRBD1; J gene: TRBJ2-5; clone size: .; V gene: TRBV7-8; CDR3 length: 16; CDR3 protein: CASSLIWDRDQETQYF; CDR3 DNA: TGTGCCAGCAGCTTAATCTGGGACAGGGACCAAGAGACCCAGTACTTC
D gene: TRBD2; J gene: TRBJ2-7; clone size: .; V gene: TRBV10-1; CDR3 length: 14; CDR3 protein: CASSSGNNPTSQYF; CDR3 DNA: TGCGCCAGCAGCAGCGGGAATAACCCTACGAGCCAGTACTTC
D gene: .; J gene: TRBJ2-2; clone size: .; V gene: TRBV24-1; CDR3 length: 15; CDR3 protein: CATSGMRKNTGELFF; CDR3 DNA: TGTGCCACCAGTGGTATGCGAAAGAACACCGGGGAGCTGTTTTTT
D gene: TRBD1; J gene: TRBJ1-1; clone size: .; V gene: TRBV5-1; CDR3 length: 12; CDR3 protein: CASSSTGLRAFF; CDR3 DNA: TGCGCCAGCAGCTCGACAGGGTTGAGGGCTTTCTTT
D gene: .; J gene: TRBJ2-7; clone size: .; V gene: TRBV7-9; CDR3 length: 13; CDR3 protein: CASSYRGTYEQYF; CDR3 DNA: TGTGCCAGCAGCTACCGGGGGACCTACGAGCAGTACTTC
D gene: TRBD1; J gene: TRBJ1-6; clone size: .; V gene: TRBV19; CDR3 length: 14; CDR3 protein: CASSVRDRRSPLHF; CDR3 DNA: TGTGCCAGTAGTGTCCGGGACAGACGTTCACCCCTCCACTTT
D gene: .; J gene: TRBJ2-4; clone size: .; V gene: TRBV18; CDR3 length: 15; CDR3 protein: CASSPPGGGADIQYF; CDR3 DNA: TGTGCCAGCTCACCGCCGGGAGGGGGCGCTGACATTCAGTACTTC
D gene: TRBD1; J gene: TRBJ2-7; clone size: once; V gene: TRBV28; CDR3 length: 14; CDR3 protein: CATLPLQGRYEQYF; CDR3 DNA: TGTGCCACCCTCCCTCTACAGGGGCGCTACGAGCAGTACTTC
D gene: .; J gene: TRBJ2-7; clone size: .; V gene: TRBV19; CDR3 length: 12; CDR3 protein: CASSRLGYEQYF; CDR3 DNA: TGTGCCAGTAGTAGACTGGGCTACGAGCAGTACTTC
D gene: TRBD1; J gene: TRBJ1-2; clone size: few; V gene: TRBV27; CDR3 length: 14; CDR3 protein: CASSSGDSLYGYTF; CDR3 DNA: TGTGCCAGCAGTTCGGGGGACAGTCTCTATGGCTACACCTTC
D gene: .; J gene: TRBJ2-6; clone size: .; V gene: TRBV5-6; CDR3 length: 16; CDR3 protein: CASSSTGRSGANVLTF; CDR3 DNA: TGTGCCAGCAGCTCCACGGGTCGGTCTGGGGCCAACGTCCTGACTTTC
D gene: .; J gene: TRBJ2-5; clone size: .; V gene: TRBV7-6; CDR3 length: 14; CDR3 protein: CASSPTILQETQYF; CDR3 DNA: TGTGCCAGCAGCCCAACTATTCTACAAGAGACCCAGTACTTC
D gene: TRBD1; J gene: TRBJ1-2; clone size: .; V gene: TRBV2; CDR3 length: 14; CDR3 protein: CASTRTGGNYGYTF; CDR3 DNA: TGTGCCAGCACTCGGACAGGGGGGAACTATGGCTACACCTTC
D gene: .; J gene: TRBJ2-2; clone size: .; V gene: TRBV30; CDR3 length: 12; CDR3 protein: CAWSAVTGELFF; CDR3 DNA: TGTGCCTGGAGTGCCGTAACCGGGGAGCTGTTTTTT
D gene: .; J gene: TRBJ1-5; clone size: once; V gene: TRBV30; CDR3 length: 14; CDR3 protein: CAWSNRHSNQPQHF; CDR3 DNA: TGTGCCTGGAGCAACAGGCATAGCAATCAGCCCCAGCATTTT
D gene: .; J gene: TRBJ1-1; clone size: .; V gene: TRBV4-1; CDR3 length: 14; CDR3 protein: CASSQGGVNTEAFF; CDR3 DNA: TGCGCCAGCAGCCAAGGGGGAGTGAACACTGAAGCTTTCTTT
D gene: TRBD2; J gene: TRBJ2-7; clone size: .; V gene: TRBV4-1; CDR3 length: 15; CDR3 protein: CASSQDWRLGGEQYF; CDR3 DNA: TGCGCCAGCAGCCAAGATTGGCGACTCGGGGGGGAGCAGTACTTC
D gene: .; J gene: TRBJ1-3; clone size: .; V gene: TRBV19; CDR3 length: 13; CDR3 protein: CASTEGQGDTIYF; CDR3 DNA: TGTGCCAGTACGGAAGGTCAAGGGGACACCATATATTTT
D gene: .; J gene: TRBJ2-5; clone size: .; V gene: TRBV5-4; CDR3 length: 13; CDR3 protein: CASSLGGLETQYF; CDR3 DNA: TGTGCCAGCAGCTTGGGAGGGTTAGAGACCCAGTACTTC
D gene: .; J gene: TRBJ2-7; clone size: once; V gene: TRBV27; CDR3 length: 13; CDR3 protein: CASSLGGTYEQYF; CDR3 DNA: TGTGCCAGCAGTCTAGGGGGTACCTACGAGCAGTACTTC
D gene: .; J gene: TRBJ1-2; clone size: .; V gene: TRBV29-1; CDR3 length: 12; CDR3 protein: CSVEEGGPGYTF; CDR3 DNA: TGCAGCGTTGAAGAGGGGGGGCCTGGCTACACCTTC
D gene: .; J gene: TRBJ1-2; clone size: many; V gene: TRBV29-1; CDR3 length: 12; CDR3 protein: CSVRTASVVYTF; CDR3 DNA: TGCAGCGTCCGGACAGCTTCAGTGGTCTACACCTTC
D gene: .; J gene: TRBJ2-1; clone size: .; V gene: TRBV10-2; CDR3 length: 14; CDR3 protein: CASSESLDYNEQFF; CDR3 DNA: TGCGCCAGCAGTGAGTCTCTAGACTACAATGAGCAGTTCTTC
D gene: .; J gene: TRBJ2-3; clone size: .; V gene: TRBV19; CDR3 length: 15; CDR3 protein: CASRKGTGSPDTQYF; CDR3 DNA: TGTGCCAGTAGGAAAGGTACAGGGAGTCCAGATACGCAGTATTTT
D gene: TRBD2; J gene: TRBJ2-6; clone size: .; V gene: TRBV7-9; CDR3 length: 19; CDR3 protein: CASSSPRGSGGSGANVLTF; CDR3 DNA: TGTGCCAGCAGCTCCCCACGTGGTAGCGGGGGCTCTGGGGCCAACGTCCTGACTTTC
D gene: .; J gene: TRBJ2-6; clone size: .; V gene: TRBV5-3; CDR3 length: 16; CDR3 protein: CARRGDTYSGANVLTF; CDR3 DNA: TGTGCCAGAAGAGGGGACACCTACTCTGGGGCCAACGTCCTGACTTTC
D gene: TRBD2; J gene: TRBJ2-3; clone size: .; V gene: TRBV5-1; CDR3 length: 18; CDR3 protein: CASSLGRPTSASTDTQYF; CDR3 DNA: TGCGCCAGCAGCTTGGGCCGCCCGACTAGCGCTAGCACAGATACGCAGTATTTT
D gene: .; J gene: TRBJ2-2; clone size: few; V gene: TRBV6-6; CDR3 length: 15; CDR3 protein: CASSTPGGGTGELFF; CDR3 DNA: TGTGCCAGCAGTACCCCAGGGGGAGGAACCGGGGAGCTGTTTTTT
D gene: .; J gene: TRBJ1-1; clone size: few; V gene: TRBV28; CDR3 length: 15; CDR3 protein: CASGGGGSMNTEAFF; CDR3 DNA: TGTGCCAGCGGGGGAGGAGGGTCTATGAACACTGAAGCTTTCTTT
D gene: TRBD1; J gene: TRBJ2-5; clone size: few; V gene: TRBV7-9; CDR3 length: 16; CDR3 protein: CASSGSTGVFQETQYF; CDR3 DNA: TGTGCCAGCAGCGGATCGACAGGGGTCTTCCAAGAGACCCAGTACTTC
D gene: .; J gene: TRBJ2-1; clone size: .; V gene: TRBV5-8; CDR3 length: 13; CDR3 protein: CASSGGAESAQFF; CDR3 DNA: TGTGCCAGCAGCGGGGGGGCGGAATCGGCGCAGTTCTTC
D gene: TRBD2; J gene: TRBJ2-7; clone size: .; V gene: TRBV3-1/TRBV3-2; CDR3 length: 12; CDR3 protein: CASSQRTSVQYF; CDR3 DNA: TGTGCCAGCAGCCAGCGGACTAGCGTGCAGTACTTC
D gene: .; J gene: TRBJ1-6; clone size: few; V gene: TRBV10-1; CDR3 length: 12; CDR3 protein: CASSAGNSPLHF; CDR3 DNA: TGCGCCAGCAGTGCAGGGAATTCACCCCTCCACTTT
D gene: TRBD2; J gene: TRBJ2-1; clone size: .; V gene: TRBV29-1; CDR3 length: 13; CDR3 protein: CSVGGRADNEQFF; CDR3 DNA: TGCAGCGTTGGCGGGAGGGCGGACAATGAGCAGTTCTTC
D gene: .; J gene: TRBJ1-4; clone size: many; V gene: TRBV7-9; CDR3 length: 15; CDR3 protein: CASSLDSSTNEKLFF; CDR3 DNA: TGTGCCAGCAGCCTCGACAGCTCAACTAATGAAAAACTGTTTTTT
D gene: .; J gene: TRBJ2-2; clone size: few; V gene: TRBV28; CDR3 length: 14; CDR3 protein: CASGGHRDTGELFF; CDR3 DNA: TGTGCCAGCGGGGGACACCGGGACACCGGGGAGCTGTTTTTT
D gene: TRBD1; J gene: TRBJ2-7; clone size: .; V gene: TRBV5-5; CDR3 length: 17; CDR3 protein: CASSGAPGTGKTYEQYF; CDR3 DNA: TGTGCCAGCAGCGGTGCACCCGGGACAGGGAAAACCTACGAGCAGTACTTC
D gene: TRBD1; J gene: TRBJ2-7; clone size: .; V gene: TRBV3-1/TRBV3-2; CDR3 length: 15; CDR3 protein: CASSQEDRPSYEQYF; CDR3 DNA: TGTGCCAGCAGCCAAGAGGACAGGCCCTCCTACGAGCAGTACTTC